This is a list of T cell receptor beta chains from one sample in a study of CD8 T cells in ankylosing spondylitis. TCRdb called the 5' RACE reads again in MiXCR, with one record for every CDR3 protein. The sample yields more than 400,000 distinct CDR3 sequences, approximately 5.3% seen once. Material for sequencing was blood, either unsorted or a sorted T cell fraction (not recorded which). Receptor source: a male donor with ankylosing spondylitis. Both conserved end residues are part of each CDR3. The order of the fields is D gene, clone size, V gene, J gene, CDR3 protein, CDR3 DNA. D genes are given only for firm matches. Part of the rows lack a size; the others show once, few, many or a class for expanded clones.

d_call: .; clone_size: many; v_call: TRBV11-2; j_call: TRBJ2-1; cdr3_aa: CASSQGGSPYNEQFF; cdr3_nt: TGTGCCAGCAGCCAAGGAGGGAGTCCCTACAATGAGCAGTTCTTC
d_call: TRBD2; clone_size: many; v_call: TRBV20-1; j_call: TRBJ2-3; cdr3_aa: CSASNSGSTDTQYF; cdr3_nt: TGCAGTGCTAGTAATAGCGGGAGCACAGATACGCAGTATTTT
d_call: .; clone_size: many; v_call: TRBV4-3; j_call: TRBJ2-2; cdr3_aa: CASSPGVDKGRLFF; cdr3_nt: TGCGCCAGCAGCCCCGGCGTTGACAAGGGGAGGCTGTTTTTT
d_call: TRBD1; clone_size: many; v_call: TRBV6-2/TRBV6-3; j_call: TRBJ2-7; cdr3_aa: CASTPATGAYEQYF; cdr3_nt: TGTGCCAGCACCCCGGCAACAGGGGCCTACGAGCAGTACTTC
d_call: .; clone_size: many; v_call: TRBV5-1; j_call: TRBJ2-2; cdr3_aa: CASSLATTQYSTGELFF; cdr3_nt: TGCGCCAGCAGCTTGGCGACTACCCAATATAGCACCGGGGAGCTGTTTTTT
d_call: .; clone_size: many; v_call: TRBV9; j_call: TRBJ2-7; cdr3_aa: CASSVATGPTYEQYF; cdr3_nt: TGTGCCAGCAGCGTAGCCACAGGGCCAACCTACGAGCAGTACTTC
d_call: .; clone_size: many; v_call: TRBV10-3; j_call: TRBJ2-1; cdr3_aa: CAIGPSGDEQFF; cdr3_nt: TGTGCCATCGGCCCTTCAGGAGATGAGCAGTTCTTC
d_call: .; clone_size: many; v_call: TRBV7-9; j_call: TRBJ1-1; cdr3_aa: CASSSMTGNTEAFF; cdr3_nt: TGTGCCAGCAGCTCGATGACAGGGAACACTGAAGCTTTCTTT
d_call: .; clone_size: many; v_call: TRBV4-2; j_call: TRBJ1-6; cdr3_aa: CASTPTGRSSYNSPLHF; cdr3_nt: TGTGCCAGCACCCCAACCGGGAGGAGCTCCTATAATTCACCCCTCCACTTT
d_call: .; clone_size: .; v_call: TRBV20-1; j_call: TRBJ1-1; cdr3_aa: CSARDHIRGLMNTEAFF; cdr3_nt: TGCAGTGCTAGAGATCACATCCGGGGGCTTATGAACACTGAAGCTTTCTTT
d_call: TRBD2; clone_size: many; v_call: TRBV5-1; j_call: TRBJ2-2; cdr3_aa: CASSLFAGGPTGELFF; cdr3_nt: TGCGCCAGCAGCTTGTTCGCGGGGGGCCCCACCGGGGAGCTGTTTTTT
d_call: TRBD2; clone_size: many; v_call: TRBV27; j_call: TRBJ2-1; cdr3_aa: CASSLSSGRFWGEQFF; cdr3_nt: TGTGCCAGCAGTTTATCGTCCGGGAGGTTTTGGGGTGAGCAGTTCTTC
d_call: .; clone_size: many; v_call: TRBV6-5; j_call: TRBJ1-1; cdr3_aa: CASSFFGRLTEAFF; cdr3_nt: TGTGCCAGCAGTTTCTTCGGACGGCTAACTGAAGCTTTCTTT
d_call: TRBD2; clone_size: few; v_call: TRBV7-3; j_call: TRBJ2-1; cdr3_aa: CASSLRAGGLGEQFF; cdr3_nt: TGTGCCAGCAGCTTAAGAGCGGGGGGGCTTGGTGAGCAGTTCTTC
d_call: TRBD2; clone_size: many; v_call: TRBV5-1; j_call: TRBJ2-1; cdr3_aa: CASSLRLAGNNEQFF; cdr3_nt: TGCGCCAGCAGCTTGAGACTAGCGGGGAACAATGAGCAGTTCTTC
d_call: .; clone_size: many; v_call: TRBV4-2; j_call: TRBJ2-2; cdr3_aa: CASSPRTPYTGELFF; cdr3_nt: TGTGCCAGCAGCCCGAGGACTCCTTACACCGGGGAGCTGTTTTTT
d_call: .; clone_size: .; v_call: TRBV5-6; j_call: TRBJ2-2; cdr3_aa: CASSSGLRENTGELFF; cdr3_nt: TGTGCCAGCAGCTCCGGGCTTCGAGAGAACACCGGGGAGCTGTTTTTT
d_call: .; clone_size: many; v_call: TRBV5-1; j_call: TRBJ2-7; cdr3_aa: CASSLASGPYEQYF; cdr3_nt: TGCGCCAGCAGCTTGGCGTCGGGACCTTACGAGCAGTACTTC
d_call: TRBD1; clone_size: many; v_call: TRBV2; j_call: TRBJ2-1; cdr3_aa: CASSVGQGVNEQFF; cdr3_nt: TGTGCCAGCAGTGTTGGACAGGGGGTGAATGAGCAGTTCTTC
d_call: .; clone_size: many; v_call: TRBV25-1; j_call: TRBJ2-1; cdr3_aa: CASRGGEYNEQFF; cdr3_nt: TGTGCCAGCAGGGGCGGGGAGTACAATGAGCAGTTCTTC
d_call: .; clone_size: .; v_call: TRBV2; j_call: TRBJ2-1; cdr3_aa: CASSRLGEDNEQFF; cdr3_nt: TGTGCCAGCTCTCGACTGGGGGAAGACAATGAGCAGTTCTTC
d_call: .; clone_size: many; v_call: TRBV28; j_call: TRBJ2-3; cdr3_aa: CATNPGPATDTQYF; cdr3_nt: TGTGCCACAAACCCGGGACCGGCGACAGATACGCAGTATTTT
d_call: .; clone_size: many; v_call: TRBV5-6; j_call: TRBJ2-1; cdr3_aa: CASGDSGGAFHEQFF; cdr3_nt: TGTGCCAGCGGCGATTCGGGCGGGGCCTTCCATGAGCAGTTCTTC
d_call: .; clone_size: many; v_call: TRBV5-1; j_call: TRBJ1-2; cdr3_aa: CASSGVDVQIYGYTF; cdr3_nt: TGCGCCAGCAGCGGGGTGGACGTTCAAATCTATGGCTACACCTTC
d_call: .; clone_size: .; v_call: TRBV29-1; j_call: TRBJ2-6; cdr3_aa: CSVEDSFSGANVLTF; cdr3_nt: TGCAGCGTTGAGGACAGCTTCTCTGGGGCCAACGTCCTGACTTTC
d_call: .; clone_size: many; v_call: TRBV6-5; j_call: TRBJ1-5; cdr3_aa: CASSYAGEGQPQHF; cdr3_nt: TGTGCCAGCAGTTACGCGGGGGAGGGTCAGCCCCAGCATTTT
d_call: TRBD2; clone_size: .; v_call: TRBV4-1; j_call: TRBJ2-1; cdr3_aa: CASSLRLAGGFGSYNEQFF; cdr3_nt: TGCGCCAGCAGCCTCAGACTAGCGGGAGGGTTTGGTTCCTACAATGAGCAGTTCTTC
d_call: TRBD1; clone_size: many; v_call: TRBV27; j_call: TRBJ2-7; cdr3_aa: CASSSSGTGAEQYF; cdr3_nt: TGTGCCAGCAGTAGTTCCGGGACAGGGGCCGAGCAGTACTTC
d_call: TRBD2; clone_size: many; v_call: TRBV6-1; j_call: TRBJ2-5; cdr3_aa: CASSRLGGGSPQETQYF; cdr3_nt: TGTGCCAGCAGTCGCCTGGGCGGCGGGAGTCCCCAAGAGACCCAGTACTTC
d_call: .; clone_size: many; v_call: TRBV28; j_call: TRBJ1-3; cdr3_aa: CASSFPRYRSGNTIYF; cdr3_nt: TGTGCCAGCAGTTTCCCGCGATACAGATCTGGAAACACCATATATTTT
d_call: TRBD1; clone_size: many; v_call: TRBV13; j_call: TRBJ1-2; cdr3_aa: CASSPSRTGYGYTF; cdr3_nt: TGTGCCAGCAGCCCAAGTCGGACAGGCTATGGCTACACCTTC
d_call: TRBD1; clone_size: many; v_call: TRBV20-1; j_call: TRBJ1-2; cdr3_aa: CSASVTWGTGGNYGYTF; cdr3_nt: TGCAGTGCTAGCGTAACGTGGGGGACAGGGGGTAACTATGGCTACACCTTC
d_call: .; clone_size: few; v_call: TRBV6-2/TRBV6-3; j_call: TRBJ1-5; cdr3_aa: CASRIIRNSNQPQHF; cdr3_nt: TGTGCCAGCAGAATCATCCGTAATAGCAATCAGCCCCAGCATTTT